This TCR beta chain is drawn from a study of T cell responses to AZD1222 COVID-19 vaccine. General study results and limits: The span of vaccine-associated CD4 TCRs extended across spike, with dominance at 160-218 and 743-854. Repertoires in all cases were sampled only once the peak T cell response had passed. Just a handful of people given AZD1222 tested seropositive at baseline.

Concerning this clone: Its antigen is undetermined.

Some clones are missing from TCRdb's copy, which holds only in-frame ones; the method was immunoSEQ multiplex PCR. The sample has almost 50,000 clones; approximately 79% are singletons. Source: peripheral blood, taken on day 0 of MenACWY control vaccination. The source of this sequence is an adult in good health.

The CDR3 spells CASSQDLGLLAGDISYNEQFF. CDR3 bases: TGTGCCAGCAGCCAAGATCTTGGTTTACTAGCGGGAGACATCTCCTACAATGAGCAGTTCTTC. The chain couples TRBV3-1 (or the pseudogene TRBV3-2) to TRBJ2-1; TRBD2 matches at 11 bases. Germline V gives CDR1 LGHDT, CDR2 YNNKEL (reference sequence). CDR3 length: 21 residues. J was trimmed by 0 bases and V by 0 bases; bases with no gene match: 13.